This T cell receptor beta chain was identified in a study of blood T cell repertoires in COVID-19. Study-wide context: Both acute and convalescent COVID-19 samples were obtained from the United States, Italy and Spain. The cDNA or gDNA used as material had been derived from T cells, B-cell-depleted T cells, or PBMCs.

Original processing notes: Amplifying reference gene primers gave estimates of nucleated cell counts. The method was immunoSEQ multiplex PCR; TCRdb's version includes in-frame clones alone and lacks a portion of them. For V, J and clone size, that table is used; D and trimming come from the DNA. The table shows about 150,000 clones, with about 89% occurring only once. The sample holds one count of this clone. Germline lookup yields CDR1 MNHEY and CDR2 SVGAGI. Between the trimmed V and J ends, which lost 7 bases and 7 bases, there was a span of 20 bases. The length of the CDR3 is 15 residues. Sample: peripheral blood. The rearrangement uses TRBV6-5 and TRBJ1-5; possible D gene TRBD1, 5 bases. This TCR was recovered from a man in his fifties with active COVID-19. CDR3 coding DNA: TGTGCCAGCAACCCTAATGGGGCTTCAAAACAGCCCCAGCATTTT. Translation gives CASNPNGASKQPQHF.